One and the same sample provided the 3 T cell receptor beta chains below, sequenced in a study of shared clonotypes between healthy human individuals. TCRdb's copy holds only in-frame clones and misses some; the assay was immunoSEQ multiplex PCR. This sample has fewer than 600,000 clones, with about four fifths found just once. Sequenced: PBMCs. The source of these receptors is a woman aged 40 to 50 in good health. Some clones in this sample may be carry-over from other donors' samples.

The chain links TRBV6-4 to TRBJ2-3, with D perhaps matching TRBD1 (6 bases). Germline V gene sequence: CDR1 MRHNA, CDR2 SNTAGT. Trimming stripped 3 bases from V and 4 bases from J, with 14 bases between. The CDR3 runs to 15 residues. The CDR3: CASSEGAGLPDTQYF. The CDR3 DNA is TGTGCCAGCAGTGAGGGGGCAGGGCTGCCAGATACGCAGTATTTT.

This clone was seen just once. This sequence joins TRBV5-4 and TRBJ2-3; D unclear. The V gene's germline CDR1 is SGHNT and CDR2 YYREEE (reference sequence). The germline V and J ends were trimmed by 0 bases and 0 bases, with 8 bases remaining between them. The CDR3 runs to 15 residues. CDR3 in amino acids: CASSLDRFSTDTQYF. In nucleotides, the CDR3 is TGTGCCAGCAGCTTGGACCGGTTTAGCACAGATACGCAGTATTTT.

The chain combines TRBV19 with TRBJ1-6; TRBD1 agrees at 7 bases. In germline, CDR1 is LNHDA, CDR2 SQIVND (reference sequence). CDR3 size: 15 residues. V lost 2 bases, J lost 7 bases, and 5 bases stayed unmatched. CDR3 sequence (DNA): TGTGCCAGTAGTATACGGACAGGTCGGAATTCACCCCTCCACTTT. Translated, it gives CASSIRTGRNSPLHF.